This T cell receptor beta chain comes out of a study of blood T cell repertoires in COVID-19. Study context: The United States, Italy and Spain provided the acute and convalescent COVID-19 samples. Sources were T cells, B-cell-depleted T cells, or PBMCs; the material itself was cDNA or gDNA.

CDR1 and CDR2 (germline): SGHTA, FQGNSA. The CDR3 has 14 residues. Trimming shortened V by 3 bases and J by 7 bases, and 13 bases separated the two germline ends. In the original processing: How many nucleated cells were present was estimated from reference gene primer amplification. Data came from immunoSEQ multiplex PCR; TCRdb stores just in-frame clones and leaves some out. The V and J calls and clone size are taken from that table; D and trimming were inferred from the DNA. The sample contains some 60,000 clones, roughly 92% of which appear only once. The receptor was isolated from a human donor in a cohort sampled during active COVID-19. The rearrangement uses TRBV7-2 and TRBJ1-5, with D possibly TRBD1 on 5 matching bases. Sequences were obtained from peripheral blood. The CDR3 is CASSLGDWRQPQHF. CDR3 in DNA: TGTGCCAGCAGCTTGGGGGACTGGAGACAGCCCCAGCATTTT.